This T cell receptor beta chain comes out of a study of T cell repertoires in cytomegalovirus infection. Study information: In the study, CMV epitopes included recently identified HLA-C-restricted and well-studied HLA-B-restricted ones. Study findings and constraints: CMV-specific TCR beta clonotypes restricted by HLA-C dominated the ex vivo response.

TCRdb redid the calling of the reads with MiXCR, one entry per CDR3 protein. The sample holds some 120,000 distinct CDR3 sequences; around 30% are singletons and the top ten take roughly 58%. The CDR3 covers 12 residues. V shed 5 bases and J shed 2 bases, with 7 bases lying between them. Germline V gene lookup returns CDR1 SGHVT and CDR2 SQSDAQ. Comment on this clonotype: Its cognate antigen is unknown.

The sample consisted of CD8+ T cells from cultured PBMCs, taken from culture after CMV antigen stimulation. The genes are TRBV7-4 and TRBJ2-7, with no clear D. The sequence came from a human donor in good health (CMV status not recorded). Some clones in this sample may be carry-over from other donors' samples. As DNA, the CDR3 is TGTGCCAGCAGCCTCACGACCTACGAGCAGTACTTC. Protein: CASSLTTYEQYF.